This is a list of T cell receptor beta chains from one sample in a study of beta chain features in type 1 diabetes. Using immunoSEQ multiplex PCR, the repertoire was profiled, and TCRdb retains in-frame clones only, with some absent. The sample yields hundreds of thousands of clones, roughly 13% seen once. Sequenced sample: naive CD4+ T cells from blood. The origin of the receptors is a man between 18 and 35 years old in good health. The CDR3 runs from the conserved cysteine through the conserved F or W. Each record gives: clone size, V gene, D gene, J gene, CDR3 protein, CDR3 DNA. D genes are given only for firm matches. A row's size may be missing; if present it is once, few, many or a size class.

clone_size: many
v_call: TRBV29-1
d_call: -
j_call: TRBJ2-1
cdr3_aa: CSVRDSAQPSNNEQFF
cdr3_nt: TGCAGCGTTCGGGACTCTGCCCAGCCGTCGAACAATGAGCAGTTCTTC

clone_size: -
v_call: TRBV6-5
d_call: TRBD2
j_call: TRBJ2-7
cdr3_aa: CASRRVSGIDEQYF
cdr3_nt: TGTGCCAGCAGGCGAGTTAGCGGGATCGACGAGCAGTACTTC

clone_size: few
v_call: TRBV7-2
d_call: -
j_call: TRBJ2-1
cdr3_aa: CASSTNSRLWWFF
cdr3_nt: TGTGCCAGCAGCACCAACTCTAGACTTTGGTGGTTCTTC

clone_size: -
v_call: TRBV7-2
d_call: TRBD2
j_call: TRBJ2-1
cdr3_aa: CASSLQGLAGVREQFF
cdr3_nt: TGTGCCAGCAGCTTACAGGGACTAGCGGGAGTTCGGGAGCAGTTCTTC

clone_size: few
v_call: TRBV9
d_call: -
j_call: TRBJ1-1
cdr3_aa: CASSVGRVSTEAFF
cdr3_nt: TGTGCCAGCAGCGTAGGCAGGGTCAGCACTGAAGCTTTCTTT

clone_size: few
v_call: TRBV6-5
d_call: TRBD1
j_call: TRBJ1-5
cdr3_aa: CASSLTGPHQPQHF
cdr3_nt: TGTGCCAGCAGTTTGACAGGGCCCCATCAGCCCCAGCATTTT

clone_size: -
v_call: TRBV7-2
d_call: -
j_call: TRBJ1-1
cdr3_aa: CASSFYRAGDTEAFF
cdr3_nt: TGTGCCAGCAGCTTTTACAGGGCCGGGGACACTGAAGCTTTCTTT

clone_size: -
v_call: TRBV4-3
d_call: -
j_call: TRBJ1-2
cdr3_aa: CASSRYMTGNYGYTF
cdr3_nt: TGCGCCAGCAGCCGGTACATGACGGGGAACTATGGCTACACCTTC

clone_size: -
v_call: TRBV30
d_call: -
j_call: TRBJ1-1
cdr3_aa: CAWSLGHEAFF
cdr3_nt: TGTGCCTGGAGTCTCGGTCATGAAGCTTTCTTT

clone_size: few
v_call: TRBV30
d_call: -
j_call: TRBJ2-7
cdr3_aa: CAWSVGIISSYEQYF
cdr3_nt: TGTGCCTGGAGTGTCGGGATTATAAGCTCCTACGAGCAGTACTTC

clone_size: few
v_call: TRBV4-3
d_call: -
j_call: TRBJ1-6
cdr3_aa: CASSQRSSYNSPLHF
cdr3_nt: TGCGCCAGCAGCCAGAGAAGCTCCTATAATTCACCCCTCCACTTT

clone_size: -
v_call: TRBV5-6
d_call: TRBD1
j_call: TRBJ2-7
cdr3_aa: CASSTYSGTGTPEQYF
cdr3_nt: TGTGCCAGCAGCACGTACTCCGGGACAGGGACCCCCGAGCAGTACTTC

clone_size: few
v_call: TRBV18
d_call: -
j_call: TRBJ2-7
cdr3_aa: CASSPPRGPVMEQYF
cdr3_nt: TGTGCCAGCTCACCACCTAGGGGCCCGGTCATGGAGCAGTACTTC

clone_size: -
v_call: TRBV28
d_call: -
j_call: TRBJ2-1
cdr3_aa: CASSIVLREQFF
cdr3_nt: TGTGCCAGCAGTATCGTCCTCCGTGAGCAGTTCTTC

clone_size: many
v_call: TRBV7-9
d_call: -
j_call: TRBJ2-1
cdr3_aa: CASSLAFDEQFF
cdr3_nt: TGTGCCAGCAGCTTAGCTTTCGATGAGCAGTTCTTC

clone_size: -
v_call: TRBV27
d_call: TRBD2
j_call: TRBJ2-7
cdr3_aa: CASKLAGGEQYF
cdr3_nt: TGTGCCAGCAAACTAGCGGGAGGCGAGCAGTACTTC

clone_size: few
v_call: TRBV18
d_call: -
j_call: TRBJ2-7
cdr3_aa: CASSPLYGLDSYEQYF
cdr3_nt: TGTGCCAGCTCACCTCTATACGGACTGGACTCCTACGAGCAGTACTTC

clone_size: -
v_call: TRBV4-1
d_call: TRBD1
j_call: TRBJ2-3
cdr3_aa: CASSQPRQGRDTQYF
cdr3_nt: TGCGCCAGCAGCCAACCCAGACAGGGGAGGGATACGCAGTATTTT

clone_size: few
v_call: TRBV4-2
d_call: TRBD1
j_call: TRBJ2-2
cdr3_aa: CASSHLVQGAKNTGELFF
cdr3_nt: TGTGCCAGCAGCCATCTTGTACAGGGGGCGAAGAACACCGGGGAGCTGTTTTTT

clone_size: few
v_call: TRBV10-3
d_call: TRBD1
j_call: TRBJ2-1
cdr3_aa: CAIGTGTYNEQFF
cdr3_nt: TGTGCCATCGGGACAGGCACCTACAATGAGCAGTTCTTC

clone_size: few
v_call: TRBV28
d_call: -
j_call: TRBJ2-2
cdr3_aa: CASSLSGELFF
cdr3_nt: TGTGCCAGCAGTTTGAGCGGGGAGCTGTTTTTT

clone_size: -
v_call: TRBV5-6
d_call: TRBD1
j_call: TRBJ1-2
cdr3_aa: CASSRDRDSRGYTF
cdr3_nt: TGTGCCAGCAGCAGGGACAGGGACTCGAGGGGCTACACCTTC

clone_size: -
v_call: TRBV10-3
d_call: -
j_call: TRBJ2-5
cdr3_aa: CAIGGRGETQYF
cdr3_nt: TGTGCCATCGGAGGGAGAGGGGAGACCCAGTACTTC

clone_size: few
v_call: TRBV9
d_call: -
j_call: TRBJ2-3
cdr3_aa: CASSYPTGKKYF
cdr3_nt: TGTGCCAGCAGTTACCCGACAGGCAAAAAGTATTTT

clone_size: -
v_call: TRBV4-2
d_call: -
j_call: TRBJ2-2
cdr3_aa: CASSQELTRNTGELFF
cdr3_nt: TGTGCCAGCAGCCAGGAACTGACTAGGAACACCGGGGAGCTGTTTTTT

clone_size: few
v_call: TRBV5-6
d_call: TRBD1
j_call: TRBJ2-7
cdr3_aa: CASSLLSDRNLYEQYF
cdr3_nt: TGTGCCAGCAGCTTATTGTCGGACAGGAATCTTTACGAGCAGTACTTC

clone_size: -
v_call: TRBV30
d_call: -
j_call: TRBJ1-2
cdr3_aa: CAWSVPPGFHGYTF
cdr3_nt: TGTGCCTGGAGTGTACCCCCAGGGTTTCATGGCTACACCTTC

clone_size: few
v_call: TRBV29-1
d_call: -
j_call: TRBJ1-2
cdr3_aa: CSVEDLYHPQRGYGYTF
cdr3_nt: TGCAGCGTTGAAGATCTTTATCACCCCCAACGGGGCTATGGCTACACCTTC

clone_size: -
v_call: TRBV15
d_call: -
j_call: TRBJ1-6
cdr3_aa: CATSRDSDWGPLHF
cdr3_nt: TGTGCCACCAGCAGAGATTCGGACTGGGGACCCCTCCACTTT

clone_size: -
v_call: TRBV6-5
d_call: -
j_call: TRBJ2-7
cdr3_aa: CASSYEGVLGSYEQYF
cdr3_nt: TGTGCCAGCAGTTACGAGGGAGTCTTGGGCTCCTACGAGCAGTACTTC

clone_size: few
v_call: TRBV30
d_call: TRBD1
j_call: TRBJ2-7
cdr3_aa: CAWSKDRGRSYYEQYF
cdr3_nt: TGTGCCTGGAGTAAGGACAGGGGGAGGTCCTACTACGAGCAGTACTTC

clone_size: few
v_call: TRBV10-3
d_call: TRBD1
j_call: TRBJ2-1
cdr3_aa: CAISESGQALYNEQFF
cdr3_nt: TGTGCCATCAGTGAGTCCGGACAGGCCCTCTACAATGAGCAGTTCTTC

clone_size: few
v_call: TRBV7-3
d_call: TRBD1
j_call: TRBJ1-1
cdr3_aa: CASSTGGNTEAFF
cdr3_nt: TGTGCCAGCAGCACAGGGGGGAACACTGAAGCTTTCTTT

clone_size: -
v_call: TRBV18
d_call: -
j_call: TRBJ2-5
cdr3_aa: CASSPPAWTEETQYF
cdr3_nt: TGTGCCAGCTCACCACCGGCCTGGACAGAGGAGACCCAGTACTTC

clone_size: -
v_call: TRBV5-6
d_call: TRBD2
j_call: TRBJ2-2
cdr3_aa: CASSFLAGSNTGELFF
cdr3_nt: TGTGCCAGCAGCTTTTTAGCGGGGTCGAACACCGGGGAGCTGTTTTTT

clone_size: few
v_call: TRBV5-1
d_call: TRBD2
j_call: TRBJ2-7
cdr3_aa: CASSPLAASLYEQYF
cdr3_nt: TGCGCCAGCAGCCCACTAGCGGCGAGTCTCTACGAGCAGTACTTC

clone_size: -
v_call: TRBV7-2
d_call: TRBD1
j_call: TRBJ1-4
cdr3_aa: CASSRQGEKLFF
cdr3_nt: TGTGCCAGCAGTCGACAGGGTGAAAAACTGTTTTTT

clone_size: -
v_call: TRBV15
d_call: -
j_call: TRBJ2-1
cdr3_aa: CATSRPGDEEQFF
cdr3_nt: TGTGCCACCAGCAGACCAGGGGACGAGGAGCAGTTCTTC

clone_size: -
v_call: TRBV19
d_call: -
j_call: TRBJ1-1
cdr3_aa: CASSMMAGGGGGATEAFF
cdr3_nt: TGTGCCAGTAGTATGATGGCAGGTGGAGGCGGAGGGGCAACTGAAGCTTTCTTT

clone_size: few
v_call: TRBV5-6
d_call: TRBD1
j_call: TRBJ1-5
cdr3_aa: CASSLQDREGQPQHF
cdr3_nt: TGTGCCAGCAGCTTACAGGACAGGGAAGGCCAGCCCCAGCATTTT

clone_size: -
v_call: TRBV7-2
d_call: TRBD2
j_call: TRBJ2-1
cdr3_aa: CASSLGLAGISSYNEQFF
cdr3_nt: TGTGCCAGCAGCTTAGGCCTAGCGGGCATCTCCTCCTACAATGAGCAGTTCTTC

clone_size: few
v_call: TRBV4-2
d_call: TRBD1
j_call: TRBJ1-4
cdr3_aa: CASSLSTGQAGEKLFF
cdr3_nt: TGTGCCAGCAGCCTGTCAACGGGACAGGCAGGTGAAAAACTGTTTTTT

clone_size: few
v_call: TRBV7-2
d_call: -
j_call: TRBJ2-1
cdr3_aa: CASSLGRGLDYNEQFF
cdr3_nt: TGTGCCAGCAGCTTAGGCAGGGGATTAGACTACAATGAGCAGTTCTTC

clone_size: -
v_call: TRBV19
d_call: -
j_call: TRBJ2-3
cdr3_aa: CASSTTGNTQYF
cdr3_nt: TGTGCCAGTAGTACCACAGGGAATACGCAGTATTTT

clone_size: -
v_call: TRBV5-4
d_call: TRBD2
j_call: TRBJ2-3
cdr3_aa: CASSLGLAGSTDTQYF
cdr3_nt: TGTGCCAGCAGCTTGGGGCTAGCGGGCAGCACAGATACGCAGTATTTT

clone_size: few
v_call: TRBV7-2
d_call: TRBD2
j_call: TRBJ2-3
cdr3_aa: CASRVAGVTDTQYF
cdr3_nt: TGTGCCAGCAGGGTAGCGGGGGTCACAGATACGCAGTATTTT

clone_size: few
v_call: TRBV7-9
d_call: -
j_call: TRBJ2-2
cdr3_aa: CASSLQGGSGELFF
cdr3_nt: TGTGCCAGCAGCTTACAGGGAGGTTCCGGGGAGCTGTTTTTT

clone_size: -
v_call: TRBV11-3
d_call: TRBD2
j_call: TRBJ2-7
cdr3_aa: CASSPGLAGDYEQYF
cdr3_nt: TGTGCCAGCAGCCCGGGACTAGCGGGAGACTACGAGCAGTACTTC

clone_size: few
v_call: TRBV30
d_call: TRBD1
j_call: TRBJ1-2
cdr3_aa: CAWTSDRGGGYTF
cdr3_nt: TGTGCCTGGACCTCGGACAGGGGCGGAGGCTACACCTTC

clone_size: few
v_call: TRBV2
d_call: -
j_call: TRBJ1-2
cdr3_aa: CASSALQGTGYTF
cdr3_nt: TGTGCCAGCAGTGCGTTACAGGGAACTGGCTACACCTTC

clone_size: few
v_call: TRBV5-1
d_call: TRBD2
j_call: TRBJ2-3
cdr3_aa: CASSLGSSGGAGGTDTQYF
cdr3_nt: TGCGCCAGCAGCTTGGGGTCTAGCGGGGGAGCAGGAGGCACAGATACGCAGTATTTT

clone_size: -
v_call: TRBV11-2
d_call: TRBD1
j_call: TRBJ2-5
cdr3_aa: CASKSSGGRETQYF
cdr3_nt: TGTGCCAGCAAATCGTCAGGGGGCCGAGAGACCCAGTACTTC

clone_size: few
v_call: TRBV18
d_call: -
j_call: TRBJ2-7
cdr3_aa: CASSPRWAGMSYEQYF
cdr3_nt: TGTGCCAGCTCACCAAGGTGGGCAGGCATGTCGTACGAGCAGTACTTC

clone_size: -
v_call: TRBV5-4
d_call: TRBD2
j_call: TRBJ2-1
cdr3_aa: CASSRGLAGGSSYNEQFF
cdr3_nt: TGTGCCAGCAGCCGAGGACTAGCGGGAGGGAGCTCCTACAATGAGCAGTTCTTC

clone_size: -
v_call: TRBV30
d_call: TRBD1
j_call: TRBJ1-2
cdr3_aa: CAWRGTGGPSNYGYTF
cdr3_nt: TGTGCCTGGAGAGGGACAGGGGGTCCCTCTAACTATGGCTACACCTTC